This TCR beta chain was recorded in a study of chemoradiotherapy in HPV16-positive cancers (dated by TCRdb to between 2021 and 2022). Looking at the study overall: Functional T-cell assays on cells from a couple of HPV16-positive patients defined candidate HPV-specific T-cell clones and common TCR motifs. The study set out to ask whether T-cell immunity against the HPV oncoproteins E6 and E7 changes over the course of chemoradiotherapy and whether that immunity affects survival. The candidate HPV-specific TCRs and motifs were subsequently tracked in TCR repertoires obtained from some 80 patients with HPV-related cancers. Here is what the overall study found, with its caveats: The functional definition of HPV-specific T cells came from only a couple of HPV16-positive patients, and the survival association was reported for HPV16-positive patients. In HPV16-positive patients, expansion of HPV-responsive T cells during chemoradiotherapy was found to be associated with improved recurrence-free survival. Expansion of candidate HPV-specific clones and E7-related TCR motifs was observed in the tumor microenvironment during treatment, whereas no such expansion was observed for non-HPV-specific T cells.

Repertoires were sampled repeatedly over the course of chemoradiotherapy so that clonal expansion in the tumor microenvironment could be followed. Libraries were built with the immunoSEQ multiplex PCR assay. Held by TCRdb, this immuneACCESS table contains in-frame sequences only and omits some clones. Under half of the omission traces to an unresolved V gene where checked; the cause of the rest is unknown. In all, the sample holds 9,000 to 15,000 clones, and 55% to 70% of those were seen once. The ten largest clones take up around 19% of the sample. About this clone: Its binding antigen is unknown. No clone much larger than this one lies a single base away; base qualities are absent.

The germline V gene yields SGHTA for CDR1 and FQGTGA for CDR2. The CDR3 spans 13 residues, from the cysteine through the phenylalanine. The only DNA kept is the CDR3, 39 bases in frame from the first base. V was cut back by 5 bases and J by 2 bases, leaving a gap of 9 bases between them. The V gene is TRBV7-3 and the J gene is TRBJ1-1; the D gene cannot be resolved reliably. Sampling was carried out from a patient who underwent chemoradiotherapy. This TCR derives from a human donor with HPV-associated anogenital cancer. The CDR3 region reads CASSPTSNTEAFF. The DNA is as follows: TGTGCCAGCAGCCCCACCTCTAACACTGAAGCTTTCTTT.